This T cell receptor beta chain was profiled in a study of spatial heterogeneity in lung cancer. Study details: The mean occurrence of each unique TCR and UMI combination in raw reads exceeded eight.

Concerning this clonotype: A much larger clonotype is one base distant, so this may be a read error.

The CDR3 is 15 amino acids. Germline V gives CDR1 KGHSH, CDR2 LQKENI. Trimming removed 5 bases at V and 0 bases at J, with 10 bases between. The time point denotes: sample taken at primary tumor resection. Frozen PBMC, nontumor lung or tumor provided whole RNA, which was sequenced unsorted. Samples were donated by 72 untreated early-stage non-small cell lung cancer patients. Every cDNA TCR molecule received its own unique molecular identifier. TCRdb independently ran MiXCR on the 5' RACE reads; one entry per CDR3 protein. In the table there are just under 40,000 distinct CDR3 sequences, roughly 5.8% of which are singletons.

This chain connects TRBV18 to TRBJ1-4; D remains ambiguous. The sequenced sample was PBMCs, obtained at surgery. This receptor was obtained from a male donor with early-stage non-small cell lung cancer. The CDR3 reads CASSSTLATNEKLFF. The CDR3 DNA is TGTGCCAGCTCATCCACATTGGCAACTAATGAAAAACTGTTTTTT. Drawing the rest from reference TRBV18 and TRBJ1-4, the complete variable domain is NAGVMQNPRHLVRRRGQEARLRCSPMKGHSHVYWYRQLPEEGLKFMVYLQKENIIDESGMPKERFSAEFPKEGPSILRIQQVVRGDSAAYFCASSSTLATNEKLFFGSGTQLSVL.